This T cell receptor beta chain was obtained from a study of shared clonotypes between healthy human individuals. Whole-study context: CD4 naive and CD4 memory each took three plates per donor, while CD8 naive took two and CD8 memory one.

This clone was seen a handful of times. Its antigen remains unknown. Per the germline V gene, CDR1 is SGHRS and CDR2 is YFSETQ. The CDR3 is 15 amino acids. Trimming removed 7 bases from V and 4 bases from J; junction bases left unmatched: 11. CD45RA+ naive and CD45RA-negative memory subsets were separated from CD4+ cells. Study observations and caveats: Naive CD4 clonotype sharing across four donors was around 5%.

Deep was the level used in running the assay. Produced via immunoSEQ multiplex PCR; TCRdb's table is partial and in-frame only. Here the sample spans hundreds of thousands of clones, around four fifths being singletons. The chain uses TRBV5-1 and TRBJ1-5, with 7 bases aligning to TRBD1. Specimen: memory CD4+ T cells sorted from blood. This sample's subset: CD45RA-negative fraction. This clonotype was sampled from a woman in her thirties in good health. The CDR3 DNA reads as TGCGCCAGCGCTGAATCAGGGGGAAGGAATCAGCCCCAGCATTTT. Amino acid sequence: CASAESGGRNQPQHF.